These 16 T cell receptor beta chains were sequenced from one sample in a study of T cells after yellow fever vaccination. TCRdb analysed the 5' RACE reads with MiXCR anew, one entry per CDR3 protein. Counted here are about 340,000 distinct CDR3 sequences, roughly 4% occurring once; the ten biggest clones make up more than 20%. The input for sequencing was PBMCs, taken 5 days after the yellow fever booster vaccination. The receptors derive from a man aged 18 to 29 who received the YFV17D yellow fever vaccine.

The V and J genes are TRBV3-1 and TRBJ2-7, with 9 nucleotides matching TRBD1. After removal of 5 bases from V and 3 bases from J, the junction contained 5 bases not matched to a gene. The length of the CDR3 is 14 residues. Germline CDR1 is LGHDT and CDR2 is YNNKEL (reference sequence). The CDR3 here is CASSWGQGNYEQYF. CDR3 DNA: TGTGCCAGCAGCTGGGGACAGGGAAACTACGAGCAGTACTTC.

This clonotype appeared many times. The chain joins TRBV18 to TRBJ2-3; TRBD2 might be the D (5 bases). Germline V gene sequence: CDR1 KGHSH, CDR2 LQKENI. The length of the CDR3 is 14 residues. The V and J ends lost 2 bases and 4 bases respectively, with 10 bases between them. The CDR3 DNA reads TGTGCCAGCTCACCAACCAGCGGTTCAGATACGCAGTATTTT. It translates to CASSPTSGSDTQYF.

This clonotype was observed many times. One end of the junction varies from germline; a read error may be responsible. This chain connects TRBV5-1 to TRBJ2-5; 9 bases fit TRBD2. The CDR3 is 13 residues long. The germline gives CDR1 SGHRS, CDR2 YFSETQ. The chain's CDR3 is CATSGGIGETQYF. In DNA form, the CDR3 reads TGCGCCACCAGCGGGGGGATTGGAGAGACCCAGTACTTC. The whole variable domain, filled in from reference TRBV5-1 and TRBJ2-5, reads KAGVTQTPRYLIKTRGQQVTLSCSPISGHRSVSWYQQTPGQGLQFLFEYFSETQRNKGNFPGRFSGRQFSNSRSEMNVSTLELGDSALYLCATSGGIGETQYFGPGTRLLVL.

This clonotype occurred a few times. In DNA, the CDR3 is TGTGCCAGCACAAACCGACAGGGAGGCGAGCAGTACGTC. This gives the protein CASTNRQGGEQYV. The V call is TRBV27, the J call TRBJ2-7; TRBD1 might be the D (7 bases). The CDR3 contains 13 residues. The V gene's germline CDR1 is MNHEY and CDR2 SMNVEV (reference sequence). V was clipped by 7 bases and J by 6 bases, with 16 bases between them.

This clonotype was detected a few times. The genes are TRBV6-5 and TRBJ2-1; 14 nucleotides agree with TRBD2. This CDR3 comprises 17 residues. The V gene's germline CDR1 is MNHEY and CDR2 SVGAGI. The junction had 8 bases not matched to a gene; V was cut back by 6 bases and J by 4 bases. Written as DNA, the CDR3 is TGTGCCAGCAGCGGGACTAGCGGGGGCCTTCGTTACAATGAGCAGTTCTTC. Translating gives CASSGTSGGLRYNEQFF.

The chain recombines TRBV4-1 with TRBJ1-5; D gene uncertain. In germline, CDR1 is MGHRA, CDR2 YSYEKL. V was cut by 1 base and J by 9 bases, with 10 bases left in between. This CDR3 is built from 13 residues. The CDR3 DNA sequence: TGCGCCAGCAGCCAAGGGGAGGGTAGGCCCCAGCATTTT. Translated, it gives CASSQGEGRPQHF.

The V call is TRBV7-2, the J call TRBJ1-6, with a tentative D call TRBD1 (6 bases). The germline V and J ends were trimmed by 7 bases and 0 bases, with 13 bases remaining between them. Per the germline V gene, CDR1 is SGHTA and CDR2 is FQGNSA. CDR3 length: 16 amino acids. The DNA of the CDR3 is TGTGCCAGCACTGGGGGCCTCGGCTCCTATAATTCACCCCTCCACTTT. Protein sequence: CASTGGLGSYNSPLHF.

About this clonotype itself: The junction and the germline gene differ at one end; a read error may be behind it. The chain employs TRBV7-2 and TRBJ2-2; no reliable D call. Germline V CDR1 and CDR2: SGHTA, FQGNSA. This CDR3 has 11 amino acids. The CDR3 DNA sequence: TGTGACAGCAGCTGGGCCGGGGAGCTGTTTTTT. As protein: CDSSWAGELFF.

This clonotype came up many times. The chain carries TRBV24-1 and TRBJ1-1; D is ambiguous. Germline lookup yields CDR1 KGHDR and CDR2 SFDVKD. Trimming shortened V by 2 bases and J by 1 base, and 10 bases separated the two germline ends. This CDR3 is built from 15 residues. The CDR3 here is CATSDSGRTNTEAFF. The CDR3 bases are TGTGCCACCAGTGATTCCGGACGTACGAACACTGAAGCTTTCTTT.

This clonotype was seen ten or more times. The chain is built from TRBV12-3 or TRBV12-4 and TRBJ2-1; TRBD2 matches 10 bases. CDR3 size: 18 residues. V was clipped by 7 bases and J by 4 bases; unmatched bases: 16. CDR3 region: CASKGGQRGGSGYNEQFF. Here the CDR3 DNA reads TGTGCCAGCAAGGGAGGCCAGCGGGGGGGCTCGGGATACAATGAGCAGTTCTTC.

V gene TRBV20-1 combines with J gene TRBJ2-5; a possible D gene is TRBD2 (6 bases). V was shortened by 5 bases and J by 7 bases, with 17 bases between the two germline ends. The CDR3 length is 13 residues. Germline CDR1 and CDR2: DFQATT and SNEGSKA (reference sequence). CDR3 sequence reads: CSAGETSGGTQYF. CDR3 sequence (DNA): TGCAGTGCTGGGGAGACTAGTGGTGGGACCCAGTACTTC.

The CDR3 region has the DNA TGTGCCAGCAGTGAAGCGGGCAGTAGCAATCAGCCCCAGCATTTT. It translates to CASSEAGSSNQPQHF. The chain carries TRBV6-1 and TRBJ1-5; D is undetermined. This CDR3 is built from 15 residues. CDR1 and CDR2 (germline): MNHNS, SASEGT. Deletions cut 0 bases from V and 0 bases from J, with 6 bases between.

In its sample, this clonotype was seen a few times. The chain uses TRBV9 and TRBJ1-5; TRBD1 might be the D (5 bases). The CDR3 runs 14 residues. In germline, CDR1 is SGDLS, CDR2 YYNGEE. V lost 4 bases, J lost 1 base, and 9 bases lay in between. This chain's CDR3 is CASSLWDSNQPQHF. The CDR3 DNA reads TGTGCCAGCAGCCTTTGGGACAGCAATCAGCCCCAGCATTTT.

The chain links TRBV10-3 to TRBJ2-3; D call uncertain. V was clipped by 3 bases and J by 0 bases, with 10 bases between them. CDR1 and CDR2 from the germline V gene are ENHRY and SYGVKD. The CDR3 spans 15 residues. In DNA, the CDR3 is TGTGCCATCAGTGAAACTCTCCCCAGCACAGATACGCAGTATTTT. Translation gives CAISETLPSTDTQYF.

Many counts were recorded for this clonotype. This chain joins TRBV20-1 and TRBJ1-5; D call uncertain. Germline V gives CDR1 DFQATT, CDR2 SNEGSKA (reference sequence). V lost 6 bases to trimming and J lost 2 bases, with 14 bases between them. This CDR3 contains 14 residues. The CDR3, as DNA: TGCAGTGCCAATGTCGCGAGGGGCAATCAGCCCCAGCATTTT. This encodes CSANVARGNQPQHF.

The chain's CDR3 is CASSRGQNQETQYF. DNA of the CDR3: TGTGCCAGCAGCCGCGGACAGAACCAAGAGACCCAGTACTTC. The gene calls are TRBV5-4 and TRBJ2-5; D perhaps matches TRBD1 (6 bases). The CDR3 is 14 amino acids. From germline, CDR1 is SGHNT and CDR2 YYREEE (reference sequence). V dropped 4 bases and J dropped 0 bases, with 10 bases sitting between them.